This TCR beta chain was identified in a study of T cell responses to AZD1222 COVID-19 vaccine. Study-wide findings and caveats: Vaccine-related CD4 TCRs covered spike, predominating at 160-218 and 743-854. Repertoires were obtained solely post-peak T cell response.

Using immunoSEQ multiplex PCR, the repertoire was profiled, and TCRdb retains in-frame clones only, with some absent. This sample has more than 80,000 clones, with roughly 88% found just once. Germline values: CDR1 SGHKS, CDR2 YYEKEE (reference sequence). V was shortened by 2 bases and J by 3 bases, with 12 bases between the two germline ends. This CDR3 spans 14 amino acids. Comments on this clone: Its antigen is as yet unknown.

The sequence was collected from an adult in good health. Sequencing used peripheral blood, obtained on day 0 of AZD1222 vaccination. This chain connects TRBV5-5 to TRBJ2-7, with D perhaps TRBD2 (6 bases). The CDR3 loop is CASSLGGSGYEQYF. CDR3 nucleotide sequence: TGTGCCAGCAGCTTAGGAGGTAGCGGCTACGAGCAGTACTTC.